This is a list of T cell receptor beta chains from one sample in a study of blood T cells in healthy people across ages. TCRdb recomputed calls from the 5' RACE reads with MiXCR, one row per CDR3 protein. Among 1.5 million to 1.8 million distinct CDR3 sequences listed, approximately 39% were seen once. Source material: blood. These receptors were collected from a woman aged 18 to 35 in good health. CDR3s include the opening cysteine and the closing phenylalanine or tryptophan.

j_gene,v_gene,CDR3aa
TRBJ1-2,TRBV20-1,CSARPDPSHGYTF
TRBJ2-3,TRBV20-1,CSASGGGGRTDTQYF
TRBJ2-3,TRBV10-3,CDISESSYGGTQYF
TRBJ2-3,TRBV27,CASSFRDHRDTQYF
TRBJ1-6,TRBV6-5,CASSYSSGLDSPFHF
TRBJ2-1,TRBV6-2/TRBV6-3,CASSDSTSGSKFF
TRBJ1-2,TRBV12-3/TRBV12-4,CASSRTGCGYTF
TRBJ2-3,TRBV4-3,CASSPNRDPTDTQYF
TRBJ2-3,TRBV2,CASRARDISTDTQYF
TRBJ2-5,TRBV29-1,CSAGRDRVNNEQYF
TRBJ1-1,TRBV27,CASRVLSGNTEAFF
TRBJ2-7,TRBV28,CASRGTGGVSYEQYF
TRBJ2-1,TRBV7-6,CASSLTGGLYNEQFF